These 20 T cell receptor beta chains share one sample of origin, sequenced in a study of identical twins. TCRdb used MiXCR to reprocess the 5' RACE reads, holding one entry per CDR3 protein. This table holds around 1.7 million distinct CDR3 sequences, around 33% found once. The sequenced sample was cord blood. These receptors were obtained from a newborn girl in good health.

The chain is built from TRBV5-6 and TRBJ2-2; TRBD2 matches 12 bases. The CDR3 loop spans 17 amino acids. Trimming took 4 bases from V and 5 from J; bases not matched to a gene: 9. From germline, CDR1 is SGHDT and CDR2 YYEEEE. The CDR3 loop reads CASSIKLTSGRTGELFF. The CDR3 region has the DNA TGTGCCAGCAGCATCAAATTAACTAGCGGGAGGACCGGGGAGCTGTTTTTT.

This clonotype was detected a few times. This CDR3 reads CSARSAGGVNEQYF. CDR3 sequence (DNA): TGCAGTGCTAGATCGGCGGGGGGCGTCAACGAGCAGTACTTC. The rearrangement joins TRBV20-1 to TRBJ2-4; 8 bases map to TRBD2. The DNA end is more similar to TRBJ2-7, so the J call may be wrong. The CDR3 runs to 14 residues. Germline CDR1 DFQATT, CDR2 SNEGSKA (reference sequence).

This clonotype was detected a few times. The chain employs TRBV6-4 and TRBJ2-1; D is possibly TRBD2 (6 bases). The V gene's germline CDR1 is MRHNA and CDR2 SNTAGT. The CDR3 contains 14 residues. V lost 4 bases to trimming and J lost 6 bases, with 13 bases between them. The chain's CDR3 is CASSATSGSNEQFF. The CDR3 bases are TGTGCCAGCAGTGCGACTAGTGGGAGCAATGAGCAGTTCTTC.

The rearrangement uses TRBV10-3 and TRBJ2-7, with D tentatively TRBD2 (6 bases). V was trimmed by 8 bases and J by 5 bases, leaving 16 bases between them. The CDR3 runs 13 residues. CDR1 ENHRY and CDR2 SYGVKD come from the germline V gene. The CDR3 spells CAIQRRGGDEQYF. CDR3 in DNA: TGTGCCATCCAGCGAAGGGGCGGGGACGAGCAGTACTTC.

The chain has TRBV24-1 and TRBJ1-2; TRBD1 is a possible D gene (6 bases). CDR1 and CDR2 from the germline V gene are KGHDR and SFDVKD. V lost 1 base, J lost 8 bases, and 10 bases lay in between. The CDR3 has 13 amino acids. The CDR3 coding sequence is TGTGCCACCAGTGATTTTGGGGGGCTCGGCTACACCTTC. Its protein product is CATSDFGGLGYTF.

The CDR3, as DNA: TGTGCCAGCAGCACTTCTACCAAAAACATTCAGTACTTC. Translating it yields CASSTSTKNIQYF. J is TRBJ2-4 and V is TRBV7-2; D uncertain. The V gene's germline CDR1 is SGHTA and CDR2 FQGNSA. V shed 5 bases and J shed 2 bases, with 7 bases lying between them. CDR3 size: 13 residues.

This clonotype was recorded a few times. The chain uses TRBV7-2 and TRBJ2-1, with D uncertain. The CDR3 loop spans 14 amino acids. V dropped 5 bases and J dropped 7 bases, with 15 bases sitting between them. From germline, CDR1 is SGHTA and CDR2 FQGNSA. CDR3 nucleotides: TGTGCCAGCAGCCTCAGGAGACTGGGGAATGAGCAGTTCTTC. It yields the protein CASSLRRLGNEQFF.

The table lists this clonotype with many counts. This may be a read error: a much more frequent sequence differs by one nucleotide. V is TRBV5-1 and J is TRBJ1-2; D unclear. Germline values: CDR1 SGHRS, CDR2 YFSETQ. This CDR3 is 12 amino acids long. Trimming cost V 0 bases and J 4 bases, with 4 bases left between them. The CDR3 nucleotides read TGCGCCAGCAGCTTGGACACCTATGGCTACACCTTC. Protein: CASSLDTYGYTF.

This clonotype appeared a few times. V and J are TRBV14 and TRBJ1-1, with D uncertain. Trimming took 5 bases from V and 0 from J, leaving 13 bases between them. CDR3 length equals 15 residues. Germline lookup yields CDR1 SGHDN and CDR2 FVKESK. The CDR3 loop is CASSVRLGMNTEAFF. The CDR3 DNA reads as TGTGCCAGCAGCGTCCGACTGGGAATGAACACTGAAGCTTTCTTT.

V usage is TRBV7-2 and J usage is TRBJ2-2; D may be TRBD1 (5 bases). V gave up 1 base and J gave up 4 bases, with 13 bases separating them. The CDR3 extends over 16 amino acids. The germline V gene has CDR1 SGHTA and CDR2 FQGNSA. DNA of the CDR3: TGTGCCAGCAGCTTAGAAAGGGGCATCGGCACCGGGGAGCTGTTTTTT. Residues: CASSLERGIGTGELFF. Full variable domain (remainder filled in from reference TRBV7-2 and TRBJ2-2): GAGVSQSPSNKVTEKGKDVELRCDPISGHTALYWYRQSLGQGLEFLIYFQGNSAPDKSGLPSDRFSAERTGGSVSTLTIQRTQQEDSAVYLCASSLERGIGTGELFFGEGSRLTVL.

This clonotype has only a few counts. The V and J genes are TRBV10-3 and TRBJ1-5; D gene unclear. The CDR3 length is 14 residues. CDR1 ENHRY and CDR2 SYGVKD come from the germline V gene. Trimming left V 4 bases short and J 0 bases short, with 7 bases between. CDR3: CAISAQVSNQPQHF. In DNA form, the CDR3 reads TGTGCCATCAGTGCCCAGGTTAGCAATCAGCCCCAGCATTTT.

J is TRBJ1-5 and V is TRBV20-1; D may be TRBD1 (5 bases). CDR1 DFQATT and CDR2 SNEGSKA come from the germline V gene (reference sequence). The V gene lost 3 bases and the J gene lost 2 bases, with 14 bases spanning the gap. The CDR3 consists of 15 residues. The CDR3 reads CSASAGRYGNQPQHF. The CDR3 nucleotides read TGCAGTGCTAGCGCAGGGCGGTATGGCAATCAGCCCCAGCATTTT.

This clonotype has more than one count but fewer than ten. The V and J genes are TRBV14 and TRBJ2-3, with 7 bases aligning to TRBD2. The V gene's germline CDR1 is SGHDN and CDR2 FVKESK. The CDR3 has 16 amino acids. V trimming: 4 bases; J trimming: 4 bases; junction bases outside the gene matches: 11. The CDR3 coding sequence is TGTGCCAGCAGCCCTGGGGAGGGACTACCCCCAGATACGCAGTATTTT. Encoded protein: CASSPGEGLPPDTQYF.

Notes on this clonotype: An end of the junction does not agree with germline; a read error may underlie this. The chain recombines TRBV29-1 with TRBJ1-2, with TRBD1 identical over 11 bases. Germline values: CDR1 SQVTM, CDR2 ANQGSEA. The CDR3 sequence is 14 residues long. This chain's CDR3 is CSVDGQGANCGYTF. As DNA, the CDR3 is TGCAGCGTTGATGGACAGGGGGCGAACTGTGGCTACACCTTC.

The J gene is TRBJ2-5, the V gene TRBV20-1; 7 positions match TRBD1. The end of the DNA fits TRBJ2-7 better, so the J call may be wrong. The germline CDR1 and CDR2 sequences are DFQATT and SNEGSKA (reference sequence). The CDR3 loop spans 12 amino acids. The CDR3 sequence: CRAARQGAEQYF. CDR3 in DNA: TGCAGGGCTGCCAGACAGGGCGCCGAGCAGTACTTC.

V gene TRBV24-1 combines with J gene TRBJ2-3, with TRBD2 identical over 7 bases. V lost 3 bases and J lost 2; bases outside the gene matches: 4. CDR1 KGHDR and CDR2 SFDVKD come from the germline V gene. This CDR3 is 15 amino acids long. The CDR3 loop is CATSDPGRSTDTQYF. CDR3 coding DNA: TGTGCCACCAGTGATCCCGGGAGGTCCACAGATACGCAGTATTTT.

This clonotype was counted a few times. The rearrangement links TRBV6-2 or TRBV6-3 to TRBJ1-5; 8 bases are a match to TRBD1. Per germline, CDR1 MNHEY and CDR2 SVGEGT. The CDR3 has 16 residues. V dropped 5 bases and J dropped 2; count of bases not matched to a gene: 8. CDR3: CASSLHKGQGNQPQHF. The CDR3 DNA reads as TGTGCCAGCAGTCTACATAAGGGACAGGGCAATCAGCCCCAGCATTTT.

The chain is built from TRBV20-1 and TRBJ2-7; 8 bases map to TRBD2. Trimming cost V 3 bases and J 4 bases; bases outside gene matches: 2. This CDR3 is built from 12 residues. From germline, CDR1 is DFQATT and CDR2 SNEGSKA (reference sequence). Written as DNA, the CDR3 is TGCAGTGCTAGCCGGGAGGGTTACGAGCAGTACTTC. Its translation: CSASREGYEQYF.

This chain uses TRBV10-3 with TRBJ1-1, with TRBD1 as a possible D gene (5 bases). The V and J ends lost 0 bases and 10 bases respectively, with 15 bases between them. Germline lookup yields CDR1 ENHRY and CDR2 SYGVKD. The CDR3 has 14 amino acids. CDR3: CAISESGGVSVAFF. DNA for the CDR3: TGTGCCATCAGTGAGTCTGGGGGGGTCTCGGTAGCTTTCTTT.

This clonotype was observed a few times. An end of the junction differs from the germline gene, which may be a read error. The chain links TRBV12-3 or TRBV12-4 to TRBJ2-7, with 9 bases fitting TRBD2. The CDR3 is 17 amino acids. This CDR3 reads CASSLGIAGAYRNEQYF. CDR3 coding DNA: TGCGCCAGCAGTTTAGGTATAGCGGGGGCATATCGGAATGAGCAGTACTTC.